One sample yielded the 26 T cell receptor beta chains listed below, sequenced in a study of blood T cells in healthy people across ages. Primed by a sample-barcoded 5' primer and a J-beta primer mix, a second PCR proceeded for about 7 to 12 cycles. Each CDR3 protein is one row after TCRdb ran MiXCR on the 5' RACE reads. The repertoire includes hundreds of thousands of distinct CDR3 sequences, more than 45% of them detected once, and around 24% sits in the top ten. The sequenced sample consisted of blood. The receptors were sampled from a man at least 80 years old in good health.

This chain links TRBV20-1 with TRBJ2-3; D is possibly TRBD2 (5 bases). The CDR3 runs to 14 residues. V lost 0 bases, J lost 4 bases, and 11 bases lay in between. Germline V lookup: CDR1 DFQATT, CDR2 SNEGSKA (reference sequence). For the CDR3, the DNA is TGCAGTGCTAGAGATGCTGGGAGCCCAGATACGCAGTATTTT. The encoded protein is CSARDAGSPDTQYF.

The gene calls are TRBV5-1 and TRBJ2-7; 7 bases match TRBD1. This CDR3 has 15 amino acids. Per germline, CDR1 SGHRS and CDR2 YFSETQ. The junction had 15 bases not matched to a gene; V was cut back by 4 bases and J by 8 bases. The CDR3 nucleotides read TGCGCCAGCAGCACCCAACAGGGGCCCTTGGGCAAGCAGTACTTC. It specifies CASSTQQGPLGKQYF.

The rearrangement uses TRBV20-1 and TRBJ2-3, with a weak D call TRBD2 (6 bases). The germline CDR1 and CDR2 sequences are DFQATT and SNEGSKA (reference sequence). V was trimmed by 1 base and J by 0 bases, leaving 17 bases between them. The CDR3 contains 17 residues. For the CDR3, the DNA is TGCAGTGCTAGAGGGACTTCGGAGGGGACGAGCACAGATACGCAGTATTTT. Residues: CSARGTSEGTSTDTQYF.

The chain is built from TRBV5-1 and TRBJ2-5; 7 bases are shared with TRBD1. The CDR3 length is 15 residues. CDR1 SGHRS and CDR2 YFSETQ come from the germline V gene. V shed 4 bases, J shed 1 base, and the junction held 7 bases outside the gene matches. The CDR3 reads CASSPGTAIQETQYF. CDR3 nucleotides: TGCGCCAGCAGCCCGGGGACAGCTATCCAAGAGACCCAGTACTTC.

Ten or more counts support this clonotype. A much larger clone lies a single base off, so this may be a read error. V is TRBV6-6 and J is TRBJ2-5, with TRBD1 matching over 7 bases. V was clipped by 2 bases and J by 11 bases; unmatched bases: 14. The CDR3 is 15 residues long. Germline V CDR1 and CDR2: MNHNY, SVGAGI (reference sequence). The DNA of the CDR3 is TGTGCCAGCAGTTACCAGACAGGGCCTTACTATGAGCAGTACTTC. It is translated as CASSYQTGPYYEQYF.

The chain has TRBV7-2 and TRBJ2-5; 9 bases align to TRBD2. CDR1 SGHTA and CDR2 FQGNSA come from the germline V gene. The CDR3 has 16 residues. V lost 5 bases and J lost 11; bases outside the gene matches: 18. CDR3 residues: CASSLVAGVYFDEQYF. Written as DNA, the CDR3 is TGTGCCAGCAGCCTGGTAGCGGGAGTATATTTTGATGAGCAGTACTTC. Based on the CDR3 plus reference TRBV7-2 and TRBJ2-5, the full variable domain is GAGVSQSPSNKVTEKGKDVELRCDPISGHTALYWYRQSLGQGLEFLIYFQGNSAPDKSGLPSDRFSAERTGGSVSTLTIQRTQQEDSAVYLCASSLVAGVYFDEQYFGPGTRLLVL.

This clonotype was seen a handful of times. The J gene is TRBJ1-6, the V gene TRBV4-2; 11 bases align to TRBD1. V was pared by 7 bases and J by 8 bases, with 7 bases of the junction left unmatched. This CDR3 is built from 15 residues. Looked up from germline, CDR1 is LGHNA and CDR2 is YNFKEQ. The CDR3 DNA sequence: TGTGCCAGCACCCGGACAGGGGGCAACGATTCACCCCTCCACTTT. Its protein is CASTRTGGNDSPLHF.

This sequence joins TRBV27 and TRBJ2-7; 8 positions agree with TRBD2. V lost 5 bases and J lost 5; bases outside the gene matches: 11. The CDR3 has 15 amino acids. Looked up from germline, CDR1 is MNHEY and CDR2 is SMNVEV (reference sequence). CDR3 coding DNA: TGTGCCAGCAGTCGGTCCGGGACTAGGGCCCACGAGCAGTACTTC. Translating gives CASSRSGTRAHEQYF.

The chain is built from TRBV5-1 and TRBJ2-5; 7 bases match TRBD1. The CDR3 has 18 amino acids. The trim removed 0 bases at V and 2 bases at J, leaving 13 bases unmatched. Germline loops: CDR1 SGHRS, CDR2 YFSETQ. Here the CDR3 reads CASSLDPNAGTAQETQYF. In nucleotides, the CDR3 is TGCGCCAGCAGCTTGGACCCAAATGCCGGGACAGCACAAGAGACCCAGTACTTC.

A few counts support this clonotype. This rearrangement joins TRBV6-5 to TRBJ2-1; 13 nucleotides match TRBD2. The germline CDR1 and CDR2 sequences are MNHEY and SVGAGI. The CDR3 runs to 13 residues. V lost 5 bases to trimming and J lost 11 bases; unmatched junction nucleotides: 3. The CDR3 DNA is TGTGCCAGCAGTAGCGGGACTAGCGGGAAGCAGTTCTTC. Translated: CASSSGTSGKQFF.

V usage is TRBV6-5 and J usage is TRBJ2-7; 9 positions match TRBD1. This CDR3 contains 15 residues. The V segment lost 7 bases and the J segment 4 bases; nucleotides outside the gene matches: 11. Germline CDR1 MNHEY, CDR2 SVGAGI. CDR3 loop: CASKKSGQGIYEQYF. CDR3 bases: TGTGCCAGCAAGAAGTCGGGACAGGGAATTTACGAGCAGTACTTC.

As for this clonotype: A read error may be the cause here, since a much bigger clone is one base away. The V and J genes are TRBV7-9 and TRBJ2-5, with D tentatively TRBD1 or TRBD2 (5 bases each). Between the trimmed V and J ends, which lost 6 bases and 1 base, there was a span of 18 bases. The CDR3 extends over 16 amino acids. The germline CDR1 and CDR2 sequences are SEHNR and FQNEAQ (reference sequence). In nucleotides, the CDR3 is TGTGCCAGCAGTCAAGGGACGGCCCCAAGCCAAGAGACCCAGTACTTC. Its translation is CASSQGTAPSQETQYF.

In DNA form, the CDR3 reads TGCGCCAGCAGCTTGGATCGGCTAGCGGACGATGAGCAGTTCTTC. It is translated as CASSLDRLADDEQFF. The chain combines TRBV5-1 with TRBJ2-1; TRBD2 matches 7 bases. With 0 bases clipped from V and 8 bases from J, the junction kept 8 bases outside the gene matches. The CDR3 sequence is 15 residues long. CDR1 is SGHRS, CDR2 YFSETQ, per germline.

The chain uses TRBV3-1 and TRBJ1-1; possibly TRBD1 for D (5 bases). Deletions cut 0 bases from V and 4 bases from J, with 12 bases between. The length of the CDR3 is 15 residues. Germline V CDR1 and CDR2: LGHDT, YNNKEL (reference sequence). CDR3 sequence: CASSQDGAGGTEAFF. The DNA for the CDR3 is TGTGCCAGCAGCCAAGACGGGGCCGGTGGCACTGAAGCTTTCTTT.

This clonotype occurred many times. The chain links TRBV6-6 to TRBJ2-1; D possibly uses TRBD1 or TRBD2 (5 bases each). V lost 0 bases to trimming and J lost 7 bases, with 19 bases between them. CDR1 is MNHNY and CDR2 is SVGAGI in the germline V gene (reference sequence). CDR3 length equals 17 residues. The CDR3 region has the DNA TGTGCCAGCAGTTACTCGGGCGACAGCCGAGGGATAAATGAGCAGTTCTTC. Translation gives CASSYSGDSRGINEQFF.

This rearrangement joins TRBV2 to TRBJ2-1; D not resolved. With 8 bases removed from V and 7 bases from J, the gap between germline ends came to 15 bases. The CDR3 loop spans 13 amino acids. Germline V gives CDR1 SNHLY, CDR2 FYNNEI. CDR3 sequence reads: CASVDHMGNEQFF. CDR3 coding DNA: TGTGCCAGCGTTGACCACATGGGGAATGAGCAGTTCTTC.

The J gene is TRBJ2-7, the V gene TRBV6-5, with 9 bases lining up with TRBD1. V lost 4 bases to trimming and J lost 2 bases; unmatched junction nucleotides: 15. The CDR3 runs to 18 residues. The germline V gene encodes CDR1 MNHEY and CDR2 SVGAGI. CDR3 sequence reads: CASSSPRSGTGSTYEQYF. CDR3 bases: TGTGCCAGCAGTTCCCCGAGGTCCGGGACAGGGTCGACCTACGAGCAGTACTTC.

V usage is TRBV19 and J usage is TRBJ1-2, with 7 bases lining up with TRBD1. Unmatched junction bases numbered 14, after V lost 6 bases and J lost 4 bases. Germline CDR1 is LNHDA and CDR2 is SQIVND (reference sequence). The CDR3 has 16 residues. The CDR3 loop reads CASRSPISTGVYGYTF. The DNA for the CDR3 is TGTGCCAGTAGATCCCCAATCTCAACAGGGGTCTATGGCTACACCTTC.

The chain combines TRBV28 with TRBJ2-3; tentatively, D is TRBD1 (6 bases). In germline, CDR1 is MDHEN, CDR2 SYDVKM. Trimming cost V 8 bases and J 0 bases, with 12 bases left between them. This CDR3 spans 14 amino acids. CDR3 residues: CASGRGGSTDTQYF. The CDR3 DNA sequence: TGTGCCAGCGGCAGGGGTGGGAGCACAGATACGCAGTATTTT. The full variable domain, rest sourced from reference TRBV28 and TRBJ2-3, is DVKVTQSSRYLVKRTGEKVFLECVQDMDHENMFWYRQDPGLGLRLIYFSYDVKMKEKGDIPEGYSVSREKKERFSLILESASTNQTSMYLCASGRGGSTDTQYFGPGTRLTVL.

This clonotype is a singleton in its sample. The rearrangement links TRBV20-1 to TRBJ1-1, with a tentative D call TRBD1 (5 bases). CDR1 and CDR2 (germline): DFQATT, SNEGSKA (reference sequence). The CDR3 spans 12 residues. Trimming took 3 bases from V and 4 from J, leaving 9 bases between them. The chain's CDR3 is CSASRVGTEAFF. CDR3 nucleotides: TGCAGTGCTAGCAGGGTTGGCACTGAAGCTTTCTTT.

In its sample, this clonotype was seen a few times. This sequence joins TRBV20-1 and TRBJ1-5; D might be TRBD1 (5 bases). Germline V gene sequence: CDR1 DFQATT, CDR2 SNEGSKA (reference sequence). Trimming took 3 bases from V and 5 from J, leaving 11 bases between them. The CDR3 has 13 residues. The CDR3 DNA sequence: TGCAGTGCTAGTGGGGGGGGGGATCAGCCCCAGCATTTT. Translating it yields CSASGGGDQPQHF.

In this sample, this clonotype turned up a few times. V is TRBV7-2 and J is TRBJ2-5; TRBD2 aligns across 9 bases. With V trimmed by 5 bases and J by 5 bases, 9 bases remained unmatched. This CDR3 has 15 residues. CDR1 and CDR2 (germline): SGHTA, FQGNSA. In DNA form, the CDR3 reads TGTGCCAGCAGCATGACTAGCGGAGCGGGGGAGACCCAGTACTTC. Its protein is CASSMTSGAGETQYF.

This clonotype was observed a handful of times. V is TRBV4-3 and J is TRBJ2-2; D may be TRBD1 or TRBD2 (5 bases each). Trimming took 0 bases from V and 5 from J, leaving 22 bases between them. Germline V gives CDR1 LGHNA, CDR2 YSLEER. This CDR3 is built from 19 residues. The DNA for the CDR3 is TGCGCCAGCAGCCAAGATATGGTGGCGTCCGGGACCACGACCGGGGAGCTGTTTTTT. It specifies CASSQDMVASGTTTGELFF.

V usage is TRBV27 and J usage is TRBJ2-3, with D perhaps assigned TRBD1 or TRBD2 (6 bases each). The length of the CDR3 is 17 residues. Trimming took off 3 bases at V and 5 bases at J, with 21 bases between the two ends. The germline V gene has CDR1 MNHEY and CDR2 SMNVEV (reference sequence). The CDR3 DNA sequence: TGTGCCAGCAGTTTTTTTGGTGTTGGGGGGCAGGGAGATACGCAGTATTTT. Its protein product is CASSFFGVGGQGDTQYF.

The chain links TRBV2 to TRBJ2-6; D remains ambiguous. Trimming left V 8 bases short and J 0 bases short, with 11 bases between. The CDR3 length is 15 residues. Germline V gene lookup returns CDR1 SNHLY and CDR2 FYNNEI. As DNA, the CDR3 is TGTGCCAGCTCCCAGATGATCTCTGGGGCCAACGTCCTGACTTTC. Translation gives CASSQMISGANVLTF.

V and J are TRBV4-1 and TRBJ2-4; perhaps TRBD2 as D (5 bases). The closer fit of TRBJ2-7 to the DNA end suggests the J call may be wrong. The CDR3 is 14 amino acids. From germline, CDR1 is MGHRA and CDR2 YSYEKL. CDR3 DNA sequence: TGCGCCAGCAGCCTCATGCGCGAGGGCTACGAGCAGTACTTC. It specifies CASSLMREGYEQYF.